Below, 25 T cell receptor beta chains from the same sample are listed, as sequenced in a study of a mutant IDH1 vaccine in newly diagnosed glioma. As for time point: week 35, safety follow-up. Vaccine doses each comprised 300 ug of mutant IDH1 20-mer peptide, with topical imiquimod. Method: immunoSEQ multiplex PCR; TCRdb's copy keeps in-frame clones and lacks some. The sample records 45,000 to 55,000 clones, 70% to 85% being singletons. These TCRs' antigens remain unknown. Specimen: PBMCs, collected from a glioma patient whose treatment included an IDH1 peptide vaccine. The receptor source for this set is a man aged 40-49 years with glioma.

The chain recombines TRBV19 with TRBJ1-5; D unclear. The CDR3 consists of 15 residues. The germline V gene encodes CDR1 LNHDA and CDR2 SQIVND (reference sequence). Between the trimmed V and J ends, which lost 3 bases and 0 bases, there was a span of 9 bases. DNA of the CDR3: TGTGCCAGTAGTATCGAACAGACTAGCAATCAGCCCCAGCATTTT. Protein sequence: CASSIEQTSNQPQHF.

This clone was observed a single time. The CDR3 is CASSPSGGSGYGYTF. The CDR3 DNA sequence: TGTGCCAGCAGCCCGAGTGGGGGGTCTGGCTATGGCTACACCTTC. The chain is built from TRBV7-9 and TRBJ1-2; tentatively, D is TRBD1 (5 bases). V lost 5 bases to trimming and J lost 4 bases, with 17 bases between them. CDR1 is SEHNR and CDR2 is FQNEAQ in the germline V gene (reference sequence). The CDR3 loop spans 15 amino acids. The whole variable domain, filled in from reference TRBV7-9 and TRBJ1-2, reads DTGVSQNPRHKITKRGQNVTFRCDPISEHNRLYWYRQTLGQGPEFLTYFQNEAQLEKSRLLSDRFSAERPKGSFSTLEIQRTEQGDSAMYLCASSPSGGSGYGYTFGSGTRLTVV.

This clone has more than one count but fewer than ten. This chain links TRBV7-9 with TRBJ1-5; no reliable D call. This CDR3 is built from 15 residues. The germline V gene has CDR1 SEHNR and CDR2 FQNEAQ (reference sequence). Trimming shortened V by 6 bases and J by 5 bases, and 17 bases separated the two germline ends. CDR3: CASSTTGQRDQPQHF. The CDR3 DNA reads as TGTGCCAGCAGTACTACGGGCCAGAGGGATCAGCCCCAGCATTTT.

V gene TRBV6-1 combines with J gene TRBJ1-1; no firm D call. Germline lookup yields CDR1 MNHNS and CDR2 SASEGT. With 10 bases removed from V and 5 bases from J, the gap between germline ends came to 11 bases. This CDR3 has 11 residues. The DNA for the CDR3 is TGTGCCACCAGCTTGGGTACTGAAGCTTTCTTT. Protein product: CATSLGTEAFF.

The V and J genes are TRBV5-1 and TRBJ2-3; maybe TRBD1 (5 bases). V was cut by 0 bases and J by 1 base, with 12 bases left in between. This CDR3 has 16 residues. Per germline, CDR1 SGHRS and CDR2 YFSETQ. The CDR3, as DNA: TGCGCCAGCAGCTTGGCCCGCCAGGGCGGCACAGATACGCAGTATTTT. This gives the protein CASSLARQGGTDTQYF. Supplemented by reference TRBV5-1 and TRBJ2-3, the full variable domain reads KAGVTQTPRYLIKTRGQQVTLSCSPISGHRSVSWYQQTPGQGLQFLFEYFSETQRNKGNFPGRFSGRQFSNSRSEMNVSTLELGDSALYLCASSLARQGGTDTQYFGPGTRLTVL.

This clone was seen a few times. The chain joins TRBV4-1 to TRBJ1-4; D remains ambiguous. This CDR3 has 15 amino acids. CDR1 is MGHRA and CDR2 is YSYEKL in the germline V gene. V dropped 3 bases and J dropped 7 bases, with 15 bases sitting between them. The CDR3 DNA is TGCGCCAGCAGCCAGGACGGGAGGTCTGGTGAAAAACTGTTTTTT. Amino acid sequence: CASSQDGRSGEKLFF.

The chain links TRBV2 to TRBJ1-2; TRBD1 agrees at 8 bases. The trim removed 3 bases at V and 3 bases at J, leaving 6 bases unmatched. This CDR3 region has 15 residues. From germline, CDR1 is SNHLY and CDR2 FYNNEI. CDR3 sequence: CASSEGTGTYYGYTF. The CDR3 DNA reads TGTGCCAGCAGTGAGGGGACAGGCACCTACTATGGCTACACCTTC.

The J gene is TRBJ1-2, the V gene TRBV27; 11 nucleotides agree with TRBD1. Germline V gene lookup returns CDR1 MNHEY and CDR2 SMNVEV (reference sequence). V was pared by 4 bases and J by 4 bases, with 23 bases of the junction left unmatched. The CDR3 totals 21 residues. The chain's CDR3 is CASSSTHDGTGTGGVLYGYTF. The CDR3, as DNA: TGTGCCAGCAGTTCAACACACGACGGTACCGGGACAGGGGGTGTCCTCTATGGCTACACCTTC.

The CDR3 nucleotides read TGCAGCGTTGGGGCAGGGGGAAATTCACCCCTCCACTTT. Translating it yields CSVGAGGNSPLHF. The genes are TRBV29-1 and TRBJ1-6; TRBD1 matches at 7 bases. The CDR3 is 13 residues long. Germline V gene lookup returns CDR1 SQVTM and CDR2 ANQGSEA. The J segment lost 7 bases and the V segment lost 4 bases, leaving 4 bases of the junction unmatched.

This chain uses TRBV5-4 with TRBJ1-6; 8 nucleotides agree with TRBD1. V lost 0 bases to trimming and J lost 6 bases; unmatched junction nucleotides: 2. The CDR3 extends over 15 amino acids. From germline, CDR1 is SGHNT and CDR2 YYREEE (reference sequence). The CDR3 sequence is CASSLAGQVNSPLHF. The CDR3, as DNA: TGTGCCAGCAGCTTGGCGGGACAGGTTAATTCACCCCTCCACTTT.

V is TRBV30 and J is TRBJ2-1, with a possible D match to TRBD2 (5 bases). Trimming removed 2 bases at V and 7 bases at J, with 9 bases between. The germline V gene encodes CDR1 GTSNPN and CDR2 SVGIG (reference sequence). This CDR3 has 12 residues. The CDR3: CAWSLRVNEQFF. CDR3 bases: TGTGCCTGGAGTCTGCGGGTTAATGAGCAGTTCTTC.

A word on this clone: The junction differs from germline at one of its ends, possibly a read error. The chain is built from TRBV14 and TRBJ1-2; D unclear. Germline V gene lookup returns CDR1 SGHDN and CDR2 FVKESK. This CDR3 region has 14 residues. CDR3 protein: CASSQDGRIRAVYF. For the CDR3, the DNA is TGTGCCAGCAGCCAAGATGGAAGGATCAGAGCGGTCTACTTC.

The chain uses TRBV19 and TRBJ2-3; D perhaps matches TRBD1 (7 bases). CDR1 and CDR2 (germline): LNHDA, SQIVND (reference sequence). CDR3 length equals 15 residues. The V end lost 3 bases, the J end lost 4 bases, and 14 bases lay between the germline ends. The CDR3 DNA follows: TGTGCCAGTAGTATTGGAGGGGGCTCGTCAGATACGCAGTATTTT. Amino acids: CASSIGGGSSDTQYF.

This clone was detected a few times. This chain connects TRBV10-2 to TRBJ1-6; TRBD1 matches at 9 bases. Germline lookup yields CDR1 WSHSY and CDR2 SAAADI. With 4 bases clipped from V and 7 bases from J, the junction kept 2 bases outside the gene matches. CDR3 length: 14 amino acids. The CDR3: CASSGDRVNSPLHF. DNA of the CDR3: TGCGCCAGCAGTGGGGACAGGGTGAATTCACCCCTCCACTTT.

The chain has TRBV7-6 and TRBJ2-2, with 9 bases that match TRBD1. J lost 6 bases, V lost 1 base, and 3 bases had no gene match. This CDR3 region has 15 residues. Looked up from germline, CDR1 is SGHVS and CDR2 is FNYEAQ. CDR3 nucleotides: TGTGCCAGCAGCTTAGGACAGGGGGGGTCCGGGGAGCTGTTTTTT. This encodes CASSLGQGGSGELFF. The whole variable domain, filled in from reference TRBV7-6 and TRBJ2-2, reads GAGVSQSPRYKVTKRGQDVALRCDPISGHVSLYWYRQALGQGPEFLTYFNYEAQQDKSGLPNDRFSAERPEGSISTLTIQRTEQRDSAMYRCASSLGQGGSGELFFGEGSRLTVL.

The V call is TRBV25-1, the J call TRBJ2-7, with 11 bases that match TRBD2. The junction had 6 bases not matched to a gene; V was cut back by 5 bases and J by 6 bases. The CDR3 loop spans 14 amino acids. CDR1 MGHDK and CDR2 SYGVNS come from the germline V gene. The CDR3 coding sequence is TGTGCCAGCAGTAGACCGGGACTAGCGGCCGAGCAGTACTTC. This sequence encodes CASSRPGLAAEQYF.

The gene calls are TRBV6-6 and TRBJ1-6; no definite D call. Looked up from germline, CDR1 is MNHNY and CDR2 is SVGAGI (reference sequence). The CDR3 runs to 15 residues. The ends were cut back, 2 bases at V and 9 bases at J, with 14 bases in the middle. The CDR3: CASSYGRTQSSPLHF. The CDR3 DNA is TGTGCCAGCAGTTACGGGCGAACCCAGAGTTCACCCCTCCACTTT.

This sequence joins TRBV6-6 and TRBJ2-3; 9 positions agree with TRBD1. V was clipped by 6 bases and J by 0 bases; unmatched bases: 4. The CDR3 runs to 15 residues. The germline gives CDR1 MNHNY, CDR2 SVGAGI (reference sequence). The CDR3 sequence: CASRFGQGSTDTQYF. The DNA of the CDR3 is TGTGCCAGCAGATTCGGACAGGGGAGCACAGATACGCAGTATTTT.

The chain couples TRBV18 to TRBJ2-5; D is tentatively TRBD1 or TRBD2 (5 bases each). Between the trimmed V and J ends, which lost 6 bases and 11 bases, there was a span of 25 bases. Germline values: CDR1 KGHSH, CDR2 LQKENI. This CDR3 is 15 amino acids long. In DNA, the CDR3 is TGTGCCAGCTCTCATACTGCCCGGGGCGGCAGAGAGCAGTACTTC. Protein sequence: CASSHTARGGREQYF.

The genes are TRBV27 and TRBJ1-1; the D is unclear. Germline V gene data show CDR1 as MNHEY and CDR2 as SMNVEV (reference sequence). The CDR3 consists of 14 residues. The V end was cut by 6 bases, the J end by 0 bases, with 11 bases between. CDR3 bases: TGTGCCAGCAGAGACCAAGGGCTGAACACTGAAGCTTTCTTT. As protein: CASRDQGLNTEAFF.

The chain has TRBV29-1 and TRBJ2-5; maybe TRBD2 (6 bases). Trimming took 4 bases from V and 2 from J, leaving 8 bases between them. The CDR3 extends over 12 amino acids. Germline CDR1 reads SQVTM; CDR2 reads ANQGSEA. CDR3 sequence reads: CSVGAGQETQYF. The CDR3 region has the DNA TGCAGCGTTGGTGCGGGACAAGAGACCCAGTACTTC.

This chain connects TRBV9 to TRBJ1-2; D remains ambiguous. The germline V gene has CDR1 SGDLS and CDR2 YYNGEE. The CDR3 is 14 residues long. Between the trimmed V and J ends, which lost 1 base and 5 bases, there was a span of 12 bases. The CDR3 sequence: CASSVRAGSYGYTF. The CDR3 nucleotides are TGTGCCAGCAGCGTAAGAGCTGGGAGTTATGGCTACACCTTC.

CDR3 sequence: CASSLGVGRQGKETQYF. In DNA form, the CDR3 reads TGTGCCAGCAGCTTAGGGGTTGGGAGACAGGGGAAAGAGACCCAGTACTTC. The chain is built from TRBV7-9 and TRBJ2-5; 8 bases align to TRBD1. Germline V gene sequence: CDR1 SEHNR, CDR2 FQNEAQ (reference sequence). Trimming removed 1 base from V and 3 bases from J; junction bases left unmatched: 10. The CDR3 is 17 residues long.

V is TRBV29-1 and J is TRBJ2-3, with 11 positions matching TRBD2. The CDR3 has 15 amino acids. In germline, CDR1 is SQVTM, CDR2 ANQGSEA. V dropped 4 bases and J dropped 1; count of bases not matched to a gene: 4. CDR3 residues: CSVGGTSGRTDTQYF. The CDR3, as DNA: TGCAGCGTTGGAGGGACTAGCGGCCGCACAGATACGCAGTATTTT.

The chain recombines TRBV5-1 with TRBJ1-1, with TRBD1 as a possible D gene (6 bases). V dropped 1 base and J dropped 1 base, with 8 bases sitting between them. The CDR3 covers 14 residues. Germline V gives CDR1 SGHRS, CDR2 YFSETQ. CDR3 amino acids: CASSLQGWNTEAFF. The DNA of the CDR3 is TGCGCCAGCAGCTTGCAGGGGTGGAACACTGAAGCTTTCTTT.